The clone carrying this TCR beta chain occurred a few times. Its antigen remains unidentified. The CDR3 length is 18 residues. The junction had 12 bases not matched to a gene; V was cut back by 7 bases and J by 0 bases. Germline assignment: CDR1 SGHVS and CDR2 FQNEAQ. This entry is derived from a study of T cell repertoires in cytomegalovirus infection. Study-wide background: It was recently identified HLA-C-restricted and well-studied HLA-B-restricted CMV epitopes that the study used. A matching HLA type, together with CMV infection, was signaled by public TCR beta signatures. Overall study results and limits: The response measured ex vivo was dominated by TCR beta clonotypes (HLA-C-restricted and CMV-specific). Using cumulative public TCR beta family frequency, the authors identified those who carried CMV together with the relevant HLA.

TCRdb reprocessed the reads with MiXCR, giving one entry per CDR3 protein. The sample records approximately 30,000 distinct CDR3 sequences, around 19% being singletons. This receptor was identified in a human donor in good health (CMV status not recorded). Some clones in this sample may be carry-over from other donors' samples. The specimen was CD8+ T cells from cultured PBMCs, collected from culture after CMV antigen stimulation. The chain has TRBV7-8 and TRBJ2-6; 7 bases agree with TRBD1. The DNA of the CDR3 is TGTGCCAGCACCTCCGGAAGGGGGCCCCCCTCTGGGGCCAACGTCCTGACTTTC. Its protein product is CASTSGRGPPSGANVLTF.